The 25 T cell receptor beta chains presented below share a single source sample, sequenced in a study of blood T cells in healthy people across ages (dated by TCRdb to the mid-2010s). Library generation was performed with 5' RACE. Instrument used: Illumina HiSeq 2500. A second PCR of roughly 6 to 11 cycles was performed with a sample-barcoded 5' primer and a J-beta primer mix. Clones were called with MiXCR by TCRdb after fastp trimmed the public reads at Q25, and only in-frame beta chains were retained. Here each entry gathers all rows of one CDR3 protein and keeps the most common genes and DNA. Across this sample there are 1.5 million or so distinct CDR3 sequences, with roughly 45% seen only once. 7% to 9% of the sample lies in the top ten. Sequenced material: blood. These receptors originate from a woman under 30 in good health.

This chain connects TRBV4-1 to TRBJ2-3; D remains ambiguous. Trimming cost V 4 bases and J 4 bases, with 15 bases left between them. From germline, CDR1 is MGHRA and CDR2 YSYEKL. This CDR3 is built from 15 residues. The DNA of the CDR3 is TGCGCCAGCAGCCCGTCGATCCGAAGCCCAGATACGCAGTATTTT. Residues: CASSPSIRSPDTQYF.

This clonotype was observed a few times. This chain links TRBV20-1 with TRBJ2-3; D call uncertain. Germline lookup yields CDR1 DFQATT and CDR2 SNEGSKA (reference sequence). V gave up 0 bases and J gave up 8 bases, with 15 bases separating them. This CDR3 has 14 residues. DNA for the CDR3: TGCAGTGCTAGAGATGGGCAACCCCGCAGTACGCAGTATTTT. It codes for CSARDGQPRSTQYF.

The chain has TRBV6-1 and TRBJ1-2; 7 positions agree with TRBD1. This CDR3 has 14 amino acids. With 1 base clipped from V and 4 bases from J, the junction kept 3 bases outside the gene matches. Germline lookup yields CDR1 MNHNS and CDR2 SASEGT. Here the CDR3 reads CASSEEGQIYGYTF. The CDR3 nucleotides read TGTGCCAGCAGTGAAGAGGGACAGATCTATGGCTACACCTTC.

The sample holds a few counts of this clonotype. The V gene is TRBV24-1, the J gene TRBJ2-1, with a tentative D call TRBD1 (5 bases). The germline V and J ends were trimmed by 6 bases and 4 bases, with 15 bases remaining between them. The V gene's germline CDR1 is KGHDR and CDR2 SFDVKD. The CDR3 covers 15 residues. The chain's CDR3 is CATSPRQGAYNEQFF. Here the CDR3 DNA reads TGTGCCACCAGTCCCAGGCAGGGCGCGTACAATGAGCAGTTCTTC.

This chain joins TRBV5-1 and TRBJ2-1, with D possibly being TRBD1 (7 bases). Germline-derived CDR1 and CDR2 are SGHRS and YFSETQ. The CDR3 totals 18 residues. V was cut by 2 bases and J by 2 bases, with 20 bases left in between. CDR3 region: CASSLGGGTPRTYNEQFF. In DNA, the CDR3 is TGCGCCAGCAGCTTAGGAGGGGGCACCCCACGGACCTACAATGAGCAGTTCTTC. The full variable domain, with the rest looked up from reference TRBV5-1 and TRBJ2-1, is KAGVTQTPRYLIKTRGQQVTLSCSPISGHRSVSWYQQTPGQGLQFLFEYFSETQRNKGNFPGRFSGRQFSNSRSEMNVSTLELGDSALYLCASSLGGGTPRTYNEQFFGPGTRLTVL.

The V and J genes are TRBV13 and TRBJ2-5, with 9 bases matching TRBD1. Germline CDR1 reads PRHDT; CDR2 reads FYEKMQ (reference sequence). There are 16 residues in the CDR3. J lost 1 base, V lost 3 bases, and 6 bases had no gene match. The CDR3 region is CASSLQLGQGQETQYF. CDR3 nucleotide sequence: TGTGCCAGCAGCTTGCAATTGGGACAGGGCCAAGAGACCCAGTACTTC.

There are a few counts of this clonotype. The rearrangement joins TRBV2 to TRBJ1-5; perhaps TRBD1 as D (6 bases). The CDR3 spans 14 residues. Trimming took 8 bases from V and 1 from J, leaving 12 bases between them. Germline V CDR1 and CDR2: SNHLY, FYNNEI. In DNA form, the CDR3 reads TGTGCCAGCCGGGCAGGGGAAAGCAATCAGCCCCAGCATTTT. This translates into CASRAGESNQPQHF.

The V call is TRBV28, the J call TRBJ2-1; D not resolved. The germline CDR1 and CDR2 sequences are MDHEN and SYDVKM. The V end lost 6 bases, the J end lost 6 bases, and 12 bases lay between the germline ends. CDR3 length: 13 residues. The CDR3 is CASSDGGVNEQFF. The CDR3 DNA reads as TGTGCCAGCAGCGACGGTGGGGTCAATGAGCAGTTCTTC.

The chain combines TRBV20-1 with TRBJ2-7, with 8 bases identical to TRBD2. The CDR3 is made up of 15 amino acids. Germline loops: CDR1 DFQATT, CDR2 SNEGSKA (reference sequence). With 6 bases clipped from V and 2 bases from J, the junction kept 12 bases outside the gene matches. CDR3 in amino acids: CSASGLAGRTYEQYF. CDR3 DNA: TGCAGTGCCTCCGGACTAGCCGGCAGGACCTACGAGCAGTACTTC.

The rearrangement links TRBV24-1 to TRBJ2-1; TRBD2 matches at 8 bases. J lost 8 bases, V lost 3 bases, and 11 bases had no gene match. The CDR3 is made up of 16 amino acids. Germline V gene lookup returns CDR1 KGHDR and CDR2 SFDVKD. The CDR3 coding sequence is TGTGCCACCAGTGATCGTGGCGGGGGGTCGTTCGATGAGCAGTTCTTC. The encoded protein is CATSDRGGGSFDEQFF.

In this sample, this clonotype turned up a few times. V and J are TRBV29-1 and TRBJ1-1, with 9 bases fitting TRBD1. This CDR3 comprises 16 residues. Germline V gene lookup returns CDR1 SQVTM and CDR2 ANQGSEA. Trimming took 3 bases from V and 5 from J; bases not matched to a gene: 13. The CDR3 region is CSVDRPGTGTGTEAFF. The CDR3 DNA reads TGCAGCGTTGACCGTCCCGGGACAGGGACGGGAACTGAAGCTTTCTTT.

In this sample, this clonotype turned up a few times. This sequence joins TRBV29-1 and TRBJ2-7; 9 bases map to TRBD1. The V gene end was trimmed by 7 bases and the J gene end by 6 bases; junction bases not matched to a gene: 10. The CDR3 is 13 residues long. Germline V gene sequence: CDR1 SQVTM, CDR2 ANQGSEA. The CDR3 nucleotides are TGCAGCGCGGTGGAGACAGGGGGAGGCGAGCAGTACTTC. This sequence encodes CSAVETGGGEQYF.

V is TRBV2 and J is TRBJ2-5; D tentatively fits TRBD1 or TRBD2 (5 bases each). The J call is in doubt because the DNA end fits TRBJ2-7 better. Germline V CDR1 and CDR2: SNHLY, FYNNEI. This CDR3 has 13 amino acids. This CDR3 reads CATSRDGAYEQYF. For the CDR3, the DNA is TGTGCCACCAGCAGGGACGGAGCCTACGAGCAGTACTTC.

This clonotype was seen a single time. This chain uses TRBV3-1 with TRBJ1-2, with D uncertain. From germline, CDR1 is LGHDT and CDR2 YNNKEL (reference sequence). The germline V and J ends were trimmed by 3 bases and 4 bases, with 12 bases remaining between them. This CDR3 has 14 amino acids. The CDR3 protein is CASSHMADSYGYTF. The DNA for the CDR3 is TGTGCCAGCAGCCATATGGCGGACTCCTATGGCTACACCTTC. Together with reference TRBV3-1 and TRBJ1-2, the CDR3 gives the full variable domain: DTAVSQTPKYLVTQMGNDKSIKCEQNLGHDTMYWYKQDSKKFLKIMFSYNNKELIINETVPNRFSPKSPDKAHLNLHINSLELGDSAVYFCASSHMADSYGYTFGSGTRLTVV.

The chain is built from TRBV29-1 and TRBJ2-3; 8 bases agree with TRBD1. The J segment lost 4 bases and the V segment lost 3 bases, leaving 6 bases of the junction unmatched. Looked up from germline, CDR1 is SQVTM and CDR2 is ANQGSEA. The CDR3 runs to 14 residues. This chain's CDR3 is CSVDGTGLADTQYF. DNA for the CDR3: TGCAGCGTTGACGGGACAGGTTTGGCAGATACGCAGTATTTT.

This clonotype came up a few times. The chain is built from TRBV20-1 and TRBJ2-5; the match to TRBD2 covers 13 bases. With V trimmed by 5 bases and J by 4 bases, 4 bases remained unmatched. Germline V gene lookup returns CDR1 DFQATT and CDR2 SNEGSKA (reference sequence). CDR3 size: 14 residues. The CDR3 spells CSAPGLAGLETQYF. CDR3 in DNA: TGCAGTGCTCCGGGACTAGCGGGATTAGAGACCCAGTACTTC.

This clonotype has ten or more counts. The chain recombines TRBV6-5 with TRBJ2-7, with D unclear. Germline CDR1 is MNHEY and CDR2 is SVGAGI. V dropped 0 bases and J dropped 7 bases, with 7 bases sitting between them. The CDR3 consists of 12 residues. This CDR3 reads CASSYSVGEQYF. CDR3 DNA sequence: TGTGCCAGCAGTTACTCGGTCGGAGAGCAGTACTTC.

This rearrangement joins TRBV4-1 to TRBJ2-7, with 9 bases lining up with TRBD2. After removal of 0 bases from V and 1 base from J, the junction contained 4 bases not matched to a gene. The CDR3 loop spans 16 amino acids. Germline V CDR1 and CDR2: MGHRA, YSYEKL. The CDR3 sequence is CASSQESSGGSYEQYF. The DNA of the CDR3 is TGCGCCAGCAGCCAAGAGAGTAGCGGGGGTTCCTACGAGCAGTACTTC.

The table lists this clonotype with a few counts. V gene TRBV3-1 combines with J gene TRBJ2-5; 11 bases are shared with TRBD2. The tail of the sequence fits TRBJ2-4 better, so the J call may be wrong. CDR3 length: 15 amino acids. Germline assignment: CDR1 LGHDT and CDR2 YNNKEL (reference sequence). This chain's CDR3 is CASSSGTSGKNIQYF. The CDR3, as DNA: TGTGCCAGCAGTTCCGGGACTAGCGGCAAAAACATTCAGTACTTC.

This clonotype was detected ten times or more. The V and J genes are TRBV29-1 and TRBJ2-7; D is perhaps TRBD2 (7 bases). Germline values: CDR1 SQVTM, CDR2 ANQGSEA. The V end was cut by 4 bases, the J end by 2 bases, with 12 bases between. The CDR3 totals 13 residues. For the CDR3, the DNA is TGCAGCGTTGTCGGGGGGCTAGCCTACGAGCAGTACTTC. Amino acid sequence: CSVVGGLAYEQYF.

V gene TRBV15 combines with J gene TRBJ2-7; D gene unclear. Deletions cut 0 bases from V and 5 bases from J, with 8 bases between. The CDR3 runs 13 residues. The germline gives CDR1 LNHNV, CDR2 YYDKDF (reference sequence). CDR3 residues: CATSRDLVHEQYF. The CDR3 DNA reads TGTGCCACCAGCAGAGATTTGGTTCACGAGCAGTACTTC.

This clonotype was detected once. Relative to the germline gene, one junction end is altered; a read error may explain this. The chain employs TRBV28 and TRBJ2-7; TRBD2 matches at 8 bases. The DNA end is more similar to TRBJ2-5, so the J call may be wrong. CDR3 length: 17 residues. Germline V gene sequence: CDR1 MDHEN, CDR2 SYDVKM. The CDR3 bases are TGTGTCAGCACCTCCGGGACTAGTTCCCTCGCCCGGGAGACCCAGTACTTC. Its translation is CVSTSGTSSLARETQYF.

The CDR3, as DNA: TGTGCCAGCAGCTTGGGGGACGGCTCCGTCCTCCACTTT. Translated: CASSLGDGSVLHF. The V call is TRBV5-5, the J call TRBJ1-6; maybe TRBD1 (5 bases). The germline CDR1 and CDR2 sequences are SGHKS and YYEKEE (reference sequence). This CDR3 comprises 13 residues. V shed 0 bases and J shed 15 bases, with 13 bases lying between them.

CDR3 protein: CASSVDREGWSEKLFF. The CDR3 DNA is TGTGCCAGCAGCGTAGACAGGGAAGGGTGGAGTGAAAAACTGTTTTTT. J is TRBJ1-4 and V is TRBV9, with D perhaps TRBD1 (6 bases). V was shortened by 0 bases and J by 7 bases, with 16 bases between the two germline ends. This CDR3 region has 16 residues. The germline gives CDR1 SGDLS, CDR2 YYNGEE.

The table lists this clonotype with many counts. J is TRBJ1-1 and V is TRBV18, with a weak D call TRBD1 (5 bases). V was clipped by 3 bases and J by 6 bases, with 11 bases between them. CDR3 length equals 13 residues. The germline gives CDR1 KGHSH, CDR2 LQKENI. Here the CDR3 DNA reads TGTGCCAGCTCACCGGACGGGGACGCTGAAGCTTTCTTT. Protein product: CASSPDGDAEAFF.